This T cell receptor (beta chain) was captured by sequencing in a study of patients and donors after allogeneic stem cell transplantation. V shed 7 bases, J shed 5 bases, and the junction held 13 bases outside the gene matches. This CDR3 comprises 15 residues. CDR1 LNHDA and CDR2 SQIVND come from the germline V gene (reference sequence). TCRdb re-called the RT-PCR reads through MiXCR, storing one row per CDR3 protein. The table records approximately 430,000 distinct CDR3 sequences, around 16% of them present only once. This clonotype was obtained from a human donor who was either an allogeneic HSCT recipient or a stem cell or donor lymphocyte infusion donor (not recorded which). It is not recorded whose cells these are; they may come from a transplant donor. Specimen: blood, either unsorted or a sorted T cell fraction (not recorded which). The chain has TRBV19 and TRBJ2-7; 8 bases are shared with TRBD2. As DNA, the CDR3 is TGTGCCAGTAACATCGGGGGGGATTCCGCCAACGAGCAGTACTTC. It codes for CASNIGGDSANEQYF.